A single sample gave rise to the 27 T cell receptor beta chains below, sequenced in a study of T cells in women clearing cervical HPV infection. TCRdb keeps only in-frame clones here, not all; method: immunoSEQ multiplex PCR. This listing includes about 19,000 clones. The sequenced sample was blood buffy coat. The source is a woman aged 18 to 75 with a cervical HPV16 infection that either progressed to CIN3+ or cleared (not recorded which).

About this clone itself: The read ends 3 residues before the CDR3 terminus; that terminus is restored from the germline J gene. The V gene is TRBV7-2, the J gene TRBJ2-3; the D gene is possibly TRBD2 (6 bases). Trimming removed 3 bases from V and 3 bases from J, with 10 bases in between. This CDR3 has 14 amino acids. Germline assignment: CDR1 SGHTA and CDR2 FQGNSA. This CDR3 reads CASSLRLATDTQYF. Incomplete CDR3 DNA: TGTGCCAGCAGCTTGAGGCTAGCGACAGATACG. Variable domain in full (rest from reference TRBV7-2 and TRBJ2-3): GAGVSQSPSNKVTEKGKDVELRCDPISGHTALYWYRQSLGQGLEFLIYFQGNSAPDKSGLPSDRFSAERTGGSVSTLTIQRTQQEDSAVYLCASSLRLATDTQYFGPGTRLTVL.

Partial CDR3 DNA: TGTGCCAGCAGTAACTCGGACTACACCGACACTGAA. Translated, it gives CASSNSDYTDTE. The CDR3 in its entirety is CASSNSDYTDTEAFF. This chain joins TRBV28 and TRBJ1-1, with D uncertain. The CDR3 end lies 3 residues beyond the end of the read and is filled in from the germline J gene. Between the trimmed V and J ends, which lost 5 bases and 3 bases, there was a span of 16 bases. The CDR3 is made up of 15 amino acids. Germline V gene data show CDR1 as MDHEN and CDR2 as SYDVKM. Using reference TRBV28 and TRBJ1-1 for the parts outside the CDR3, the full variable domain is DVKVTQSSRYLVKRTGEKVFLECVQDMDHENMFWYRQDPGLGLRLIYFSYDVKMKEKGDIPEGYSVSREKKERFSLILESASTNQTSMYLCASSNSDYTDTEAFFGQGTRLTVV.

Regarding this clone: A read error may account for a junction end that differs from germline. The DNA ends 3 residues before the CDR3 does, and the rest of the CDR3 is filled in from the germline J gene. Distinct nucleotide sequences in the sample also encode this CDR3. The chain recombines TRBV20-1 with TRBJ1-3, with 10 bases identical to TRBD1. The CDR3 has 17 amino acids. Germline-derived CDR1 and CDR2 are DFQATT and SNEGSKA (reference sequence). The DNA read from the CDR3 is TGCAGTGCTAGGGAGTGGGACAGGGGCTACTCTGGAAACACT. Its translation: CSAREWDRGYSGNT. The complete CDR3 protein is CSAREWDRGYSGNTIYF.

About this clone: Read coverage stops 3 residues before the CDR3 terminus; the germline J gene supplies the remainder. This sequence joins TRBV12-3 or TRBV12-4 and TRBJ1-1; weak D call: TRBD1 (5 bases). The CDR3 has 15 amino acids. V lost 8 bases to trimming and J lost 0 bases, with 16 bases between them. CDR3 sequence reads: CASQGRLGMNTEAFF. CDR3 bases read: TGTGCCAGCCAGGGTCGGCTCGGGATGAACACTGAA.

Details on this clone: The read finishes 3 residues shy of the CDR3 end, and the germline J gene is used to complete it. The chain couples TRBV12-5 to TRBJ1-5; no definite D call. This CDR3 region has 13 residues. V shed 0 bases and J shed 5 bases, with 5 bases lying between them. Germline CDR1 reads LGHNT; CDR2 reads FRNRAP. The sequenced part of the CDR3 DNA is TGTGCTAGTGGTTTGGTTACTTATCAGCCC. Its protein product is CASGLVTYQP. The CDR3, in full, reads CASGLVTYQPQHF.

Points on this clone: The read comes to an end 3 residues before the CDR3 does, leaving the germline J gene to fill in the end. The chain combines TRBV2 with TRBJ2-5; D is undetermined. V gave up 6 bases and J gave up 1 base, with 9 bases separating them. The germline V gene has CDR1 SNHLY and CDR2 FYNNEI. The length of the CDR3 is 13 residues. The covered CDR3 bases are TGTGCCAGCAGGCGAACAGTCCAAGAGACC. This codes for CASRRTVQET. The CDR3 in full is CASRRTVQETQYF.

As regards this clone: From the germline J gene comes the end of the CDR3, since the read stops 3 residues before it. The chain uses TRBV19 and TRBJ1-2; 7 bases align to TRBD1. Germline assignment: CDR1 LNHDA and CDR2 SQIVND (reference sequence). This CDR3 spans 16 amino acids. The CDR3 is CASSLPPGGIYNDYTF. The CDR3 bases that were read are TGTGCCAGTAGTCTCCCCCCAGGGGGAATCTACAATGAC. Based on the CDR3 plus reference TRBV19 and TRBJ1-2, the full variable domain is DGGITQSPKYLFRKEGQNVTLSCEQNLNHDAMYWYRQDPGQGLRLIYYSQIVNDFQKGDIAEGYSVSREKKESFPLTVTSAQKNPTAFYLCASSLPPGGIYNDYTFGSGTRLTVV.

Worth noting for this clone: The CDR3 is cut off 3 residues early in the read; its end comes from the germline J gene. This chain joins TRBV4-2 and TRBJ2-7, with 7 bases identical to TRBD1. V dropped 2 bases and J dropped 2; count of bases not matched to a gene: 9. Germline values: CDR1 LGHNA, CDR2 YNFKEQ. This CDR3 region has 16 residues. CDR3: CASSQSEGQSTYEQYF. The CDR3 DNA, read in part, is TGTGCCAGCAGCCAATCAGAGGGACAGTCTACCTACGAG.

As to this clone: The read ends 3 residues shy of where the CDR3 ends; the end is completed using the germline J gene. The chain links TRBV18 to TRBJ1-1; D is perhaps TRBD1 (5 bases). V was pared by 1 base and J by 0 bases, with 12 bases between. CDR1 and CDR2 from the germline V gene are KGHSH and LQKENI. There are 16 residues in the CDR3. The CDR3 loop is CASSPQDIRMNTEAFF. Incomplete CDR3 DNA: TGTGCCAGCTCACCACAGGACATTAGAATGAACACTGAA.

Comment on this clone: At one end, the junction sequence differs from germline, possibly due to a read error. Sequencing ends 3 residues short of the CDR3 end; the germline J gene provides the rest. The sample holds other DNA sequences that translate to the same CDR3. The V and J genes are TRBV19 and TRBJ1-3; the match to TRBD1 covers 9 bases. This CDR3 is built from 14 residues. Germline assignment: CDR1 LNHDA and CDR2 SQIVND (reference sequence). The sequenced part of the CDR3 DNA is TGTGCCAGTAGCTCGGGACAGGGTGGAAACACA. It codes for CASSSGQGGNT. The whole CDR3 sequence is CASSSGQGGNTIYF.

About this clone: The missing CDR3 end, 3 residues past where the read stops, is filled in from the germline J gene. This rearrangement joins TRBV20-1 to TRBJ2-3; 12 positions agree with TRBD2. The CDR3 totals 18 residues. Germline V gene sequence: CDR1 DFQATT, CDR2 SNEGSKA (reference sequence). V lost 6 bases and J lost 6; bases outside the gene matches: 19. The DNA read from the CDR3 is TGCAGTGCCCCAACTTTACTAGCGGGGGGACCACTGGGGGATACG. This translates into CSAPTLLAGGPLGDT. The entire CDR3 reads CSAPTLLAGGPLGDTQYF.

About this clone: The read ends 3 residues before the CDR3 terminus; that terminus is restored from the germline J gene. The chain links TRBV19 to TRBJ1-4; no reliable D call. The CDR3 runs 16 residues. Germline V gene lookup returns CDR1 LNHDA and CDR2 SQIVND (reference sequence). CDR3 in amino acids: CASSIDPGEYNSPLFF. CDR3 bases read: TGTGCCAGTAGTATAGATCCAGGAGAATATAATTCACCA.

To note about this clone: The read halts 3 residues ahead of the CDR3 end, with the missing end drawn from the germline J gene. The V gene is TRBV6-1, the J gene TRBJ2-7, with a possible D match to TRBD1 (6 bases). The germline V gene encodes CDR1 MNHNS and CDR2 SASEGT. The CDR3 runs to 14 residues. V lost 4 bases, J lost 4 bases, and 14 bases lay in between. CDR3 region: CASSGLTGRYEQYF. CDR3 DNA, as far as it was read: TGTGCCAGCAGTGGACTTACAGGGAGATACGAG.

Comment on this clone: The read is 3 residues too short to cover the CDR3 end, so that end is filled in from the germline J gene. The chain couples TRBV5-1 to TRBJ2-5, with 10 positions matching TRBD2. This CDR3 comprises 14 residues. Germline lookup yields CDR1 SGHRS and CDR2 YFSETQ. CDR3 sequence reads: CATRLAGSTDTQYF. Partial CDR3 DNA: TGCGCCACGAGACTAGCGGGTAGCACAGATACC.

Remarks on this clone: The sequence runs out 3 residues before the end of the CDR3; the remainder is reconstructed from the germline J gene. The V and J genes are TRBV2 and TRBJ1-5; maybe TRBD1 (5 bases). Germline V gene data show CDR1 as SNHLY and CDR2 as FYNNEI. The CDR3 spans 16 residues. V was shortened by 2 bases and J by 1 base, with 12 bases between the two germline ends. Partial CDR3 DNA: TGTGCCAGCAGTGAACTTCAGGGCCGGAGCAATCAGCCC. This codes for CASSELQGRSNQP. The CDR3 in its entirety is CASSELQGRSNQPQHF.

For this clone: The read comes to an end 3 residues before the CDR3 does, leaving the germline J gene to fill in the end. This chain joins TRBV20-1 and TRBJ2-7, with 7 positions matching TRBD1. CDR1 and CDR2 (germline): DFQATT, SNEGSKA (reference sequence). J lost 0 bases, V lost 3 bases, and 5 bases had no gene match. The CDR3 extends over 14 amino acids. The part of the CDR3 DNA that was read is TGCAGTGCTAGGACCGGGACAGCCTCCTACGAG. This gives the protein CSARTGTASYE. The full CDR3 sequence reads CSARTGTASYEQYF.

In regard to this clone: Read data end 3 residues before the CDR3 end; the end is taken from the germline J gene. This chain links TRBV28 with TRBJ2-7, with D possibly matching TRBD2 (6 bases). The CDR3 extends over 15 amino acids. Germline values: CDR1 MDHEN, CDR2 SYDVKM. V was clipped by 6 bases and J by 2 bases, with 17 bases between them. Partial CDR3 DNA: TGTGCCAGCAGGGAGGGGAGCGACACCACCTACGAG. It codes for CASREGSDTTYE. The complete CDR3 reads CASREGSDTTYEQYF.

Note on this clone: The DNA ends 3 residues before the CDR3 does, and the rest of the CDR3 is filled in from the germline J gene. This chain joins TRBV7-9 and TRBJ2-3; the match to TRBD1 covers 7 bases. Germline CDR1 reads SEHNR; CDR2 reads FQNEAQ (reference sequence). This CDR3 is built from 15 residues. CDR3 residues: CASSPGTASQETQYF. CDR3 DNA (partial): TGTGCCAGCAGCCCTGGGACAGCCTCCCAAGAGACG.

Comments on this clone: The CDR3 extends 3 residues past the end of the read, so its final part is completed from the germline J gene. The chain carries TRBV11-1 and TRBJ2-2, with a weak D call TRBD2 (5 bases). Germline-derived CDR1 and CDR2 are SGHAT and FQDESV (reference sequence). The CDR3 covers 14 residues. Trimming stripped 3 bases from V and 4 bases from J, with 9 bases between. CDR3 amino acids: CASSLLARTGELFF. The CDR3 DNA, read in part, is TGTGCCAGCAGCTTGCTAGCACGCACCGGGGAG.

Worth noting for this clone: The CDR3 end is not reached by the read, which stops 3 residues before it; the germline J gene fills it in. The rearrangement links TRBV30 to TRBJ1-5; D ambiguous. V lost 0 bases and J 1 base, leaving 10 bases between the germline ends. Per the germline V gene, CDR1 is GTSNPN and CDR2 is SVGIG (reference sequence). This CDR3 is 15 amino acids long. The CDR3 region is CAWSVLRGSNQPQHF. The sequenced part of the CDR3 DNA is TGTGCCTGGAGTGTACTACGGGGAAGCAATCAGCCC.

Concerning this clone: The CDR3 end is not reached by the read, which stops 3 residues before it; the germline J gene fills it in. V usage is TRBV18 and J usage is TRBJ1-2; 8 bases map to TRBD1. CDR1 and CDR2 from the germline V gene are KGHSH and LQKENI. This CDR3 region has 13 residues. The CDR3 region is CASSLGTGADYTF. The part of the CDR3 DNA that was read is TGTGCCAGCTCGCTCGGGACAGGTGCCGAC.

To note about this clone: The CDR3 end is not reached by the read, which stops 3 residues before it; the germline J gene fills it in. This sequence joins TRBV7-8 and TRBJ2-5, with a tentative D call TRBD1 (7 bases). The CDR3 totals 15 residues. Germline CDR1 reads SGHVS; CDR2 reads FQNEAQ. V dropped 5 bases and J dropped 6 bases, with 19 bases sitting between them. Incomplete CDR3 DNA: TGTGCCAGCAGCCCCGGAGGGGCAGGGGGGCAGACC. It specifies CASSPGGAGGQT. The entire CDR3 sequence reads CASSPGGAGGQTQYF.

This CDR3 reads CASSQYTYEQYF. The sequenced part of the CDR3 DNA is TGTGCCAGCAGCCAGTACACCTACGAG. The rearrangement joins TRBV2 to TRBJ2-7; D ambiguous. The read halts 3 residues ahead of the CDR3 end, with the missing end drawn from the germline J gene. V lost 6 bases to trimming and J lost 2 bases, with 8 bases between them. This CDR3 is built from 12 residues. Germline V lookup: CDR1 SNHLY, CDR2 FYNNEI.

On this clone itself: The read falls 3 residues short of the CDR3 end, and the missing part is taken from the germline J gene. The V gene is TRBV20-1, the J gene TRBJ1-3; D not resolved. Trimming removed 1 base from V and 4 bases from J, with 8 bases in between. This CDR3 contains 13 residues. Germline CDR1 and CDR2: DFQATT and SNEGSKA (reference sequence). CDR3 sequence: CSARAPTGNTIYF. The DNA read from the CDR3 is TGCAGTGCTAGAGCCCCGACAGGAAACACC.

In the case of this clone: The read ends 3 residues early relative to the CDR3; the germline J gene fills the gap. The chain carries TRBV19 and TRBJ1-5; possible D gene TRBD1, 6 bases. The CDR3 sequence is 13 residues long. Germline V CDR1 and CDR2: LNHDA, SQIVND (reference sequence). The ends were cut back, 5 bases at V and 9 bases at J, with 14 bases in the middle. The DNA read from the CDR3 is TGTGCCAGTAGTCCGGACAGCCTACGGCCC. Its translation: CASSPDSLRP. The entire CDR3 protein is CASSPDSLRPQHF.

The CDR3: CAWSPGETSNQPQYF. CDR3 DNA (partial): TGTGCCTGGAGTCCGGGGGAAACGAGCAATCAGCCG. The genes are TRBV30 and TRBJ2-3, with D perhaps TRBD2 (6 bases). Read sequence stops 3 residues before the CDR3 end, and the germline J gene provides the missing end. The germline V gene encodes CDR1 GTSNPN and CDR2 SVGIG (reference sequence). The CDR3 has 15 residues.

Worth noting for this clone: The read terminates 3 residues ahead of where the CDR3 ends, so the germline J gene completes it. This chain uses TRBV19 with TRBJ2-7, with TRBD1 matching over 8 bases. The trim removed 6 bases at V and 6 bases at J, leaving 7 bases unmatched. CDR3 length equals 13 residues. Per the germline V gene, CDR1 is LNHDA and CDR2 is SQIVND (reference sequence). The CDR3 DNA, read in part, is TGTGCCAGTAGCATTCAGGGGGCGGCCGAG. It is translated as CASSIQGAAE. The full CDR3 protein reads CASSIQGAAEQYF.